Below are 21 T cell receptor beta chains sequenced from a single sample in a study of spatial heterogeneity in lung cancer. Findings and limits, study-wide: Tumoral mutation counts were tracked by counts of expanded intratumoral alpha and beta TCRs.

In TCRdb, the 5' RACE reads were re-called with MiXCR into one record per CDR3 protein. In the table there are around 10,000 distinct CDR3 sequences, less than 7.5% of which are singletons. No antigen has been identified for these receptors. Time point noted: sample taken at primary tumor resection. Sample: lung tumor tissue, taken at surgery. The receptor set was obtained from a female donor with early-stage non-small cell lung cancer.

This clonotype was counted ten times or more. The V gene is TRBV6-6, the J gene TRBJ2-1; D may be TRBD1 (6 bases). Germline V gives CDR1 MNHNY, CDR2 SVGAGI (reference sequence). The ends were cut back, 6 bases at V and 5 bases at J, with 29 bases in the middle. The CDR3 is 19 amino acids. The chain's CDR3 is CASSQMRETGKKVHNEQFF. CDR3 coding DNA: TGTGCCAGCAGCCAAATGAGGGAGACAGGAAAGAAGGTTCACAATGAGCAGTTCTTC.

The V call is TRBV29-1, the J call TRBJ2-1, with D unclear. Trimming removed 0 bases from V and 7 bases from J, with 22 bases in between. In germline, CDR1 is SQVTM, CDR2 ANQGSEA. The CDR3 extends over 17 amino acids. As DNA, the CDR3 is TGCAGCGTTGAAGATCCGGTAGTAGGTCTCGGGCTTAATGAGCAGTTCTTC. Translated: CSVEDPVVGLGLNEQFF.

This clonotype was observed at least ten times. The chain joins TRBV5-4 to TRBJ2-6; D tentatively reads TRBD1 or TRBD2 (6 bases each). This CDR3 is 18 amino acids long. The germline CDR1 and CDR2 sequences are SGHNT and YYREEE (reference sequence). Trimming pared 4 bases from V and 0 bases from J, leaving 17 bases between. CDR3 nucleotides: TGTGCCAGCAGCCCTGGGGGGCAGGGTCACTCTGGGGCCAACGTCCTGACTTTC. Translation gives CASSPGGQGHSGANVLTF.

This clonotype was recorded at least ten times. V usage is TRBV5-1 and J usage is TRBJ2-3; 10 bases agree with TRBD2. CDR1 is SGHRS and CDR2 is YFSETQ in the germline V gene. After removal of 4 bases from V and 2 bases from J, the junction contained 10 bases not matched to a gene. CDR3 length: 17 amino acids. The CDR3, as DNA: TGCGCCAGCAGCACAGGCCCTAGCGGGAGTGCCACAGATACGCAGTATTTT. Protein: CASSTGPSGSATDTQYF.

The rearrangement joins TRBV20-1 to TRBJ2-3; D is undetermined. V was trimmed by 5 bases and J by 6 bases, leaving 15 bases between them. Germline CDR1 reads DFQATT; CDR2 reads SNEGSKA (reference sequence). The CDR3 spans 13 residues. DNA for the CDR3: TGCAGTGCTGGTAAAACGGTGGGGGATACGCAGTATTTT. Translated, it gives CSAGKTVGDTQYF.

The CDR3: CASSPSTDSYYEQYF. The CDR3 coding sequence is TGTGCCAGCTCACCATCGACGGACAGCTACTACGAGCAGTACTTC. The rearrangement uses TRBV18 and TRBJ2-7; a possible D gene is TRBD1 (6 bases). The CDR3 spans 15 residues. Trimming pared 2 bases from V and 3 bases from J, leaving 14 bases between. Germline CDR1 KGHSH, CDR2 LQKENI.

By share, this clonotype ranks as medium-sized (0.01 to 0.1%). This sequence joins TRBV6-2 or TRBV6-3 and TRBJ1-5; TRBD1 is a possible D gene (5 bases). Germline CDR1 reads MNHEY; CDR2 reads SVGEGT. V was pared by 2 bases and J by 5 bases, with 10 bases between. This CDR3 is built from 14 residues. The CDR3 is CASSYGGTDQPQHF. The CDR3 DNA reads TGTGCCAGCAGTTACGGTGGGACGGATCAGCCCCAGCATTTT.

This clonotype is labeled as medium-sized. J is TRBJ2-3 and V is TRBV2; 7 bases agree with TRBD2. J gave up 4 bases and V 6 bases, and 10 bases lay outside the gene matches. This CDR3 comprises 15 residues. Germline CDR1 and CDR2: SNHLY and FYNNEI. This CDR3 reads CASRRAGTVADTQYF. The CDR3 bases are TGTGCCAGCAGGAGAGCGGGGACGGTGGCAGATACGCAGTATTTT. Looking up the rest from reference TRBV2 and TRBJ2-3 gives the full variable domain: EPEVTQTPSHQVTQMGQEVILRCVPISNHLYFYWYRQILGQKVEFLVSFYNNEISEKSEIFDDQFSVERPDGSNFTLKIRSTKLEDSAMYFCASRRAGTVADTQYFGPGTRLTVL.

This clonotype showed up many times. This chain links TRBV4-3 with TRBJ1-6; D unresolved. V lost 3 bases, J lost 9 bases, and 18 bases lay in between. CDR1 is LGHNA and CDR2 is YSLEER in the germline V gene. The CDR3 loop spans 16 amino acids. As DNA, the CDR3 is TGCGCCAGCAGCCAGAGCTTAAGAGGTTCGGGTTCACCCCTCCACTTT. It specifies CASSQSLRGSGSPLHF.

This clonotype is classed as medium-sized. This chain joins TRBV21-1 and TRBJ1-5. TRBV21-1 is given as a pseudogene. The CDR3 has 11 amino acids. The CDR3 here is CASSKRQSQHF. As DNA, the CDR3 is TGTGCCAGCAGCAAACGTCAGTCCCAGCATTTT.

By its share, this clonotype is medium-sized. V and J are TRBV15 and TRBJ1-5, with 8 bases identical to TRBD1. Looked up from germline, CDR1 is LNHNV and CDR2 is YYDKDF (reference sequence). Germline trimming cut 1 base from V and 3 bases from J; bases unmatched to any gene: 8. This CDR3 has 17 amino acids. CDR3 sequence: CATSRGPDRGPNQPQHF. The DNA for the CDR3 is TGTGCCACCAGCAGAGGACCTGACAGGGGCCCCAATCAGCCCCAGCATTTT.

This clonotype has only a few counts. The junction differs from germline at one of its ends, possibly a read error. V is TRBV30 and J is TRBJ2-5; TRBD2 matches at 7 bases. The germline CDR1 and CDR2 sequences are GTSNPN and SVGIG (reference sequence). The CDR3 consists of 16 residues. The CDR3 DNA reads TGTGCGTGGACTAGAGGGAGTGGCCTAAGTTCGGAGACCCAGTACTTC. It translates to CAWTRGSGLSSETQYF.

There are a few counts of this clonotype. V and J are TRBV12-3 or TRBV12-4 and TRBJ1-5; TRBD1 matches at 8 bases. The V and J ends lost 5 bases and 2 bases, in that order; junction bases with no gene match: 5. The CDR3 sequence is 15 residues long. Here the CDR3 reads CASSPPGGGNQPQHF. CDR3 DNA: TGTGCCAGCAGTCCTCCAGGGGGCGGCAATCAGCCCCAGCATTTT.

The chain couples TRBV5-5 to TRBJ1-5; unclear D gene. From germline, CDR1 is SGHKS and CDR2 YYEKEE (reference sequence). This CDR3 comprises 12 residues. The V end was cut by 8 bases, the J end by 4 bases, with 10 bases between. The CDR3 is CASGPINQPQHF. CDR3 in DNA: TGTGCCAGTGGACCGATAAATCAGCCCCAGCATTTT.

Judged by abundance, this clonotype is medium-sized. The CDR3 sequence: CASTHWAGGLNQPQHF. The CDR3 DNA reads TGTGCCAGCACCCATTGGGCAGGGGGCCTCAATCAGCCCCAGCATTTT. The rearrangement joins TRBV6-6 to TRBJ1-5; 8 bases align to TRBD1. V lost 7 bases and J lost 3; bases outside the gene matches: 11. From germline, CDR1 is MNHNY and CDR2 SVGAGI (reference sequence). The CDR3 contains 16 residues.

For the CDR3, the DNA is TGTGCCACCAGTGTGGGCGCTCAGCCCCAGCATTTT. Protein sequence: CATSVGAQPQHF. The V call is TRBV24-1, the J call TRBJ1-5; D gene unclear. This CDR3 region has 12 residues. V was pared by 5 bases and J by 6 bases, with 7 bases between. CDR1 and CDR2 from the germline V gene are KGHDR and SFDVKD.

This clonotype was detected many times. This chain uses TRBV6-1 with TRBJ1-2; D uncertain. The CDR3 covers 14 residues. Germline assignment: CDR1 MNHNS and CDR2 SASEGT. V shed 1 base and J shed 4 bases, with 10 bases lying between them. The CDR3 DNA sequence: TGTGCCAGCAGTGAAGTGGTCAGAAGCTATGGCTACACCTTC. It codes for CASSEVVRSYGYTF.

The chain uses TRBV20-1 and TRBJ2-1, with unresolved D. The V gene's germline CDR1 is DFQATT and CDR2 SNEGSKA (reference sequence). This CDR3 region has 14 residues. Trimming removed 3 bases at V and 4 bases at J, with 13 bases between. CDR3 amino acids: CSASLASRYNEQFF. In nucleotides, the CDR3 is TGCAGTGCTAGTCTGGCTAGTCGGTACAATGAGCAGTTCTTC.

This clonotype is judged medium-sized. The rearrangement uses TRBV7-9 and TRBJ1-4, with TRBD1 matching over 8 bases. This CDR3 has 17 residues. From germline, CDR1 is SEHNR and CDR2 FQNEAQ (reference sequence). J lost 7 bases, V lost 5 bases, and 15 bases had no gene match. CDR3 amino acids: CASSRRAGGQAAEKLFF. The CDR3, as DNA: TGTGCCAGCAGCCGACGAGCAGGGGGCCAAGCTGCTGAAAAACTGTTTTTT.

This clonotype has a count of ten or more. This chain joins TRBV18 and TRBJ2-1, with D perhaps TRBD2 (5 bases). The germline CDR1 and CDR2 sequences are KGHSH and LQKENI. Trimming pared 6 bases from V and 2 bases from J, leaving 17 bases between. The CDR3 extends over 16 amino acids. The CDR3 sequence is CASSARDPSPYNEQFF. The CDR3 coding sequence is TGTGCCAGCTCGGCCCGGGATCCCTCCCCCTACAATGAGCAGTTCTTC.

This clonotype was counted between two and nine times. This sequence joins TRBV7-2 and TRBJ2-2; a possible D gene is TRBD2 (6 bases). Germline V gene data show CDR1 as SGHTA and CDR2 as FQGNSA. V shed 6 bases and J shed 1 base, with 9 bases lying between them. The CDR3 loop spans 14 amino acids. The CDR3 nucleotides read TGTGCCAGCAGAGGGACTGGGAACACCGGGGAGCTGTTTTTT. It yields the protein CASRGTGNTGELFF. The full variable domain, with the rest looked up from reference TRBV7-2 and TRBJ2-2, is GAGVSQSPSNKVTEKGKDVELRCDPISGHTALYWYRQSLGQGLEFLIYFQGNSAPDKSGLPSDRFSAERTGGSVSTLTIQRTQQEDSAVYLCASRGTGNTGELFFGEGSRLTVL.